The 25 T cell receptor beta chains below were found in one sample sequenced in a study of a mutant IDH1 vaccine in newly diagnosed glioma. Here immunoSEQ multiplex PCR was the method, and the copy in TCRdb shows in-frame clones only, minus some. The sample has tens of thousands of clones; 79% are singletons. The time point here: baseline, week 1 (first vaccination visit). Treatment here: pre-vaccination baseline after standard-of-care therapy. The material sequenced was PBMCs, taken from a glioma patient treated with radiotherapy, temozolomide or both. The receptors shown here come from a man aged 50 to 60 with glioma.

The gene calls are TRBV5-1 and TRBJ2-1; 9 bases agree with TRBD1. The CDR3 runs 14 residues. Germline lookup yields CDR1 SGHRS and CDR2 YFSETQ. V lost 7 bases and J lost 2; bases outside the gene matches: 4. CDR3 in DNA: TGCGCCAGCTCCGGGGACAGGGCCTACAATGAGCAGTTCTTC. Its translation: CASSGDRAYNEQFF.

In this sample, this clone turned up once. The V call is TRBV4-3, the J call TRBJ2-7; 13 bases match TRBD2. The germline gives CDR1 LGHNA, CDR2 YSLEER. The length of the CDR3 is 14 residues. V dropped 5 bases and J dropped 4; count of bases not matched to a gene: 2. In DNA form, the CDR3 reads TGCGCCAGCAGCGCGGGACTAGCGGGGTACGAGCAGTACTTC. Translated, it gives CASSAGLAGYEQYF.

The genes are TRBV10-3 and TRBJ1-3, with TRBD1 matching over 9 bases. Germline assignment: CDR1 ENHRY and CDR2 SYGVKD. This CDR3 spans 17 amino acids. Losses at the gene ends were 0 bases for V and 2 bases for J; bases not matched to a gene: 5. CDR3 sequence (DNA): TGTGCCATCAGTGAGTCGTGTAGGACAGGGGCTGGAAACACCATATATTTT. The encoded protein is CAISESCRTGAGNTIYF.

V usage is TRBV4-1 and J usage is TRBJ1-4; D not certain. The CDR3 extends over 15 amino acids. Germline V gene lookup returns CDR1 MGHRA and CDR2 YSYEKL. V lost 5 bases and J 6 bases, leaving 16 bases between the germline ends. The CDR3 loop reads CASSEAGFRDEKLFF. The CDR3 DNA reads as TGCGCCAGCAGCGAAGCGGGTTTTAGGGATGAAAAACTGTTTTTT.

The chain links TRBV4-2 to TRBJ1-2; no reliable D call. V lost 1 base and J 8 bases, leaving 14 bases between the germline ends. This CDR3 contains 14 residues. CDR1 LGHNA and CDR2 YNFKEQ come from the germline V gene. The CDR3 DNA reads as TGTGCCAGCAGCCAAGTCGCGGGATCTGGGGGCTACACCTTC. Its translation: CASSQVAGSGGYTF.

The chain carries TRBV5-8 and TRBJ2-1, with D possibly called TRBD1 or TRBD2 (5 bases each). Germline V lookup: CDR1 SGHTS, CDR2 YDEGEE. The CDR3 is 15 amino acids. V dropped 4 bases and J dropped 7 bases, with 18 bases sitting between them. DNA for the CDR3: TGTGCCAGCAGCCGGTGGGGACCCCTTGGGAATGAGCAGTTCTTC. Translating gives CASSRWGPLGNEQFF.

The chain is built from TRBV5-8 and TRBJ1-2; 7 nucleotides align to TRBD1. Germline V gives CDR1 SGHTS, CDR2 YDEGEE. Trimming cost V 1 base and J 5 bases; bases outside gene matches: 14. The CDR3 has 17 residues. CDR3 bases: TGTGCCAGCAGCTTGATGAGGAGGGGGCCGGGGGGATATGGCTACACCTTC. Encoded protein: CASSLMRRGPGGYGYTF.

This chain joins TRBV7-9 and TRBJ1-1; D unresolved. The CDR3 sequence is 14 residues long. Looked up from germline, CDR1 is SEHNR and CDR2 is FQNEAQ (reference sequence). V was clipped by 4 bases and J by 1 base, with 10 bases between them. CDR3 residues: CASSSSNGNTEAFF. The DNA for the CDR3 is TGTGCCAGCAGCTCGTCTAACGGGAACACTGAAGCTTTCTTT.

The V gene is TRBV20-1, the J gene TRBJ1-1, with a weak D call TRBD1 (5 bases). Germline CDR1 DFQATT, CDR2 SNEGSKA (reference sequence). Trimming took off 0 bases at V and 11 bases at J, with 10 bases between the two ends. This CDR3 has 11 residues. CDR3 DNA sequence: TGCAGTGCTAGAGAGGGACGAGAGGCTTTCTTT. Protein sequence: CSAREGREAFF.

This chain connects TRBV25-1 to TRBJ1-1, with 8 positions matching TRBD1. The V gene end was trimmed by 4 bases and the J gene end by 2 bases; junction bases not matched to a gene: 6. Per the germline V gene, CDR1 is MGHDK and CDR2 is SYGVNS. The CDR3 spans 15 residues. CDR3 nucleotides: TGTGCCAGCAGTGGCAGGGGGCTTTTAAACACTGAAGCTTTCTTT. This translates into CASSGRGLLNTEAFF. The full variable domain, in which reference TRBV25-1 and TRBJ1-1 provide the parts outside the CDR3, is EADIYQTPRYLVIGTGKKITLECSQTMGHDKMYWYQQDPGMELHLIHYSYGVNSTEKGDLSSESTVSRIRTEHFPLTLESARPSHTSQYLCASSGRGLLNTEAFFGQGTRLTVV.

CDR3 region: CASSLDGGNQPQHF. For the CDR3, the DNA is TGCGCCAGCAGCCTTGACGGCGGCAATCAGCCCCAGCATTTT. V usage is TRBV5-1 and J usage is TRBJ1-5; D gene unclear. V was shortened by 4 bases and J by 2 bases, with 10 bases between the two germline ends. The V gene's germline CDR1 is SGHRS and CDR2 YFSETQ. The length of the CDR3 is 14 residues.

This rearrangement joins TRBV5-6 to TRBJ2-7; TRBD2 agrees at 8 bases. The V segment lost 4 bases and the J segment 5 bases; nucleotides outside the gene matches: 5. In germline, CDR1 is SGHDT, CDR2 YYEEEE. The CDR3 contains 13 residues. The CDR3 sequence is CASSEQRGNEQYF. The CDR3 nucleotides read TGTGCCAGCAGCGAACAGCGGGGGAACGAGCAGTACTTC. The full variable domain, its missing parts supplied by reference TRBV5-6 and TRBJ2-7, is DAGVTQSPTHLIKTRGQQVTLRCSPKSGHDTVSWYQQALGQGPQFIFQYYEEEERQRGNFPDRFSGHQFPNYSSELNVNALLLGDSALYLCASSEQRGNEQYFGPGTRLTVT.

The V gene is TRBV10-3, the J gene TRBJ2-3; 10 positions agree with TRBD2. The germline V gene has CDR1 ENHRY and CDR2 SYGVKD. J was trimmed by 5 bases and V by 3 bases; bases with no gene match: 2. The CDR3 has 14 amino acids. Here the CDR3 reads CAISDRTSGDTQYF. CDR3 sequence (DNA): TGTGCCATCAGTGATAGGACTAGCGGAGATACGCAGTATTTT.

The chain combines TRBV5-1 with TRBJ2-7; D perhaps matches TRBD2 (5 bases). The V end was cut by 0 bases, the J end by 5 bases, with 9 bases between. This CDR3 is 13 amino acids long. CDR1 and CDR2 (germline): SGHRS, YFSETQ. The CDR3 bases are TGCGCCAGCAGCTTGGTCGGGGAAAACGAGCAGTACTTC. It translates to CASSLVGENEQYF.

The chain joins TRBV12-5 to TRBJ2-5, with unresolved D. CDR1 and CDR2 (germline): LGHNT, FRNRAP. The CDR3 length is 14 residues. The V end lost 1 base, the J end lost 1 base, and 7 bases lay between the germline ends. The CDR3 region is CASGLGPPQETQYF. CDR3 DNA sequence: TGTGCTAGTGGTTTGGGACCTCCCCAAGAGACCCAGTACTTC. The full variable domain, its missing parts supplied by reference TRBV12-5 and TRBJ2-5, is DARVTQTPRHKVTEMGQEVTMRCQPILGHNTVFWYRQTMMQGLELLAYFRNRAPLDDSGMPKDRFSAEMPDATLATLKIQPSEPRDSAVYFCASGLGPPQETQYFGPGTRLLVL.

The chain couples TRBV14 to TRBJ1-1; D gene unclear. The V end was cut by 0 bases, the J end by 5 bases, with 10 bases between. CDR3 length equals 14 residues. Germline CDR1 SGHDN, CDR2 FVKESK. The CDR3 reads CASSQEGTRTEAFF. As DNA, the CDR3 is TGTGCCAGCAGCCAAGAGGGAACGCGGACTGAAGCTTTCTTT.

This clone was recorded once. J is TRBJ1-2 and V is TRBV6-6; D not certain. Germline V gives CDR1 MNHNY, CDR2 SVGAGI (reference sequence). V was cut by 0 bases and J by 6 bases, with 8 bases left in between. There are 13 residues in the CDR3. For the CDR3, the DNA is TGTGCCAGCAGTTACTCGACGACCGATGGCTACACCTTC. It encodes CASSYSTTDGYTF.

The rearrangement links TRBV18 to TRBJ2-7; 8 bases are a match to TRBD1. The CDR3 runs to 14 residues. V dropped 5 bases and J dropped 5; count of bases not matched to a gene: 8. Germline V gene sequence: CDR1 KGHSH, CDR2 LQKENI. The CDR3: CASSSGQGVDEQYF. In DNA, the CDR3 is TGTGCCAGCTCATCCGGACAGGGAGTCGACGAGCAGTACTTC.

The chain's CDR3 is CSVAGTGGKTEAFF. The CDR3 nucleotides read TGCAGCGTTGCCGGGACAGGGGGAAAAACTGAAGCTTTCTTT. The chain links TRBV29-1 to TRBJ1-1, with TRBD1 matching over 11 bases. Per the germline V gene, CDR1 is SQVTM and CDR2 is ANQGSEA. Germline trimming cut 4 bases from V and 5 bases from J; bases unmatched to any gene: 6. The CDR3 consists of 14 residues.

The rearrangement joins TRBV6-5 to TRBJ1-2, with D perhaps matching TRBD1 (6 bases). V was clipped by 2 bases and J by 1 base, with 11 bases between them. CDR1 MNHEY and CDR2 SVGAGI come from the germline V gene. The CDR3 has 15 amino acids. CDR3 in amino acids: CASSYGQGINYGYTF. The CDR3 DNA reads TGTGCCAGCAGTTACGGGCAGGGGATTAACTATGGCTACACCTTC.

The chain combines TRBV7-2 with TRBJ1-1, with D uncertain. CDR1 and CDR2 from the germline V gene are SGHTA and FQGNSA. The V end was cut by 5 bases, the J end by 5 bases, with 15 bases between. This CDR3 contains 14 residues. The CDR3 loop reads CASSLAKGRTEAFF. CDR3 sequence (DNA): TGTGCCAGCAGCCTGGCGAAGGGTAGGACTGAAGCTTTCTTT.

This chain joins TRBV2 and TRBJ1-2; 7 bases are a match to TRBD1. V shed 6 bases, J shed 2 bases, and the junction held 3 bases outside the gene matches. CDR1 and CDR2 (germline): SNHLY, FYNNEI. The CDR3 runs 13 residues. CDR3 amino acids: CASSQGQNYGYTF. The DNA for the CDR3 is TGTGCCAGCAGCCAGGGACAGAACTATGGCTACACCTTC.

This clone was counted only a few times. The rearrangement links TRBV9 to TRBJ2-3; unclear D gene. CDR1 is SGDLS and CDR2 is YYNGEE in the germline V gene. The CDR3 extends over 14 amino acids. Trimming removed 2 bases at V and 2 bases at J, with 9 bases between. For the CDR3, the DNA is TGTGCCAGCAGCGTCCGGGTTACCACAGATACGCAGTATTTT. Translation: CASSVRVTTDTQYF.

The gene calls are TRBV11-3 and TRBJ2-7, with D maybe TRBD2 (5 bases). Between the trimmed V and J ends, which lost 1 base and 3 bases, there was a span of 10 bases. The CDR3 sequence is 14 residues long. From germline, CDR1 is SGHNT and CDR2 YENEEA. The DNA of the CDR3 is TGTGCCAGCAGCTTAGCCGGCCGGGGCTACGAGCAGTACTTC. It encodes CASSLAGRGYEQYF.

This clone was counted only a few times. This sequence joins TRBV2 and TRBJ1-3; D call uncertain. CDR3 size: 15 residues. Germline V gene sequence: CDR1 SNHLY, CDR2 FYNNEI. Trimming removed 6 bases at V and 0 bases at J, with 12 bases between. CDR3 nucleotide sequence: TGTGCCAGCAGGGACCCCCGCGGCTCTGGAAACACCATATATTTT. This gives the protein CASRDPRGSGNTIYF.